One sample yielded the 25 T cell receptor beta chains listed below, sequenced in a study of PD-1 blockade in classical Hodgkin lymphoma. The assay was immunoSEQ multiplex PCR, and TCRdb's table has in-frame clones only and misses some. The sample yields some 64,000 clones, about 91% seen once. Every one of the patients relapsed after autologous stem cell transplantation (brentuximab vedotin exposure was variable). Sequences were derived from peripheral blood mononuclear cells (PBMCs), sampled at baseline. The receptors here all came from a human donor with classical Hodgkin lymphoma.

This sequence joins TRBV5-6 and TRBJ2-3; 10 nucleotides line up with TRBD2. The CDR3 has 17 residues. The germline CDR1 and CDR2 sequences are SGHDT and YYEEEE. Trimming removed 2 bases from V and 5 bases from J; junction bases left unmatched: 11. In nucleotides, the CDR3 is TGTGCCAGCAGCTTAAATTGGGCCGGGACTAGCGAAGATACGCAGTATTTT. Amino acid sequence: CASSLNWAGTSEDTQYF.

The chain recombines TRBV7-7 with TRBJ2-7; D possibly matches TRBD1 or TRBD2 (5 bases each). V was cut by 3 bases and J by 1 base, with 7 bases left in between. CDR1 is SSHAT, CDR2 FNYEAQ, per germline (reference sequence). This CDR3 spans 13 amino acids. The CDR3 loop reads CASSLGDSYEQYF. The CDR3 region has the DNA TGTGCCAGCAGCTTGGGGGATTCCTACGAGCAGTACTTC.

V and J are TRBV10-3 and TRBJ2-1, with 8 bases lining up with TRBD1. Germline loops: CDR1 ENHRY, CDR2 SYGVKD. The CDR3 sequence is 15 residues long. Losses at the gene ends were 3 bases for V and 7 bases for J; bases not matched to a gene: 8. The CDR3 is CAISDQGQGANEQFF. The CDR3 bases are TGTGCCATCAGTGACCAGGGCCAGGGGGCTAATGAGCAGTTCTTC.

The CDR3 sequence is CASSLNVRAALKPQHF. In DNA form, the CDR3 reads TGTGCCAGCAGCTTGAATGTTCGGGCCGCGTTGAAGCCCCAGCATTTT. The rearrangement links TRBV7-8 to TRBJ1-5, with D uncertain. V lost 3 bases, J lost 8 bases, and 20 bases lay in between. The CDR3 consists of 16 residues. CDR1 SGHVS and CDR2 FQNEAQ come from the germline V gene.

The J gene is TRBJ2-6, the V gene TRBV14; D unresolved. From germline, CDR1 is SGHDN and CDR2 FVKESK. The CDR3 totals 15 residues. Trimming stripped 6 bases from V and 0 bases from J, with 9 bases between. The CDR3 is CASSYGPSGANVLTF. CDR3 nucleotide sequence: TGTGCCAGCAGTTACGGGCCCTCTGGGGCCAACGTCCTGACTTTC.

The chain recombines TRBV19 with TRBJ1-1; D is uncertain. Germline V gene lookup returns CDR1 LNHDA and CDR2 SQIVND (reference sequence). V lost 3 bases to trimming and J lost 7 bases, with 12 bases between them. CDR3 length: 13 residues. For the CDR3, the DNA is TGTGCCAGTAGTATTGGTGGGATGGGTGAAGCTTTCTTT. It codes for CASSIGGMGEAFF.

This chain connects TRBV6-5 to TRBJ1-4; D is perhaps TRBD1 (6 bases). From germline, CDR1 is MNHEY and CDR2 SVGAGI. This CDR3 has 14 residues. Between the trimmed V and J ends, which lost 6 bases and 7 bases, there was a span of 15 bases. CDR3 region: CASSPWGAGEKLFF. CDR3 DNA sequence: TGTGCCAGCAGCCCCTGGGGGGCTGGTGAAAAACTGTTTTTT.

This chain links TRBV27 with TRBJ2-1, with D tentatively TRBD2 (6 bases). The length of the CDR3 is 14 residues. Trimming shortened V by 3 bases and J by 6 bases, and 12 bases separated the two germline ends. Germline CDR1 MNHEY, CDR2 SMNVEV (reference sequence). For the CDR3, the DNA is TGTGCCAGCAGTTTCGGAGGGATCAGCAATGAGCAGTTCTTC. Protein product: CASSFGGISNEQFF.

V and J are TRBV7-9 and TRBJ2-3; the D gene is possibly TRBD2 (5 bases). CDR3 length: 13 residues. Looked up from germline, CDR1 is SEHNR and CDR2 is FQNEAQ (reference sequence). The V gene lost 1 base and the J gene lost 5 bases, with 7 bases spanning the gap. CDR3 protein: CASSLDRGDTQYF. The DNA for the CDR3 is TGTGCCAGCAGCTTAGATCGGGGAGATACGCAGTATTTT.

This chain connects TRBV10-3 to TRBJ1-1; a possible D gene is TRBD1 (6 bases). Germline V lookup: CDR1 ENHRY, CDR2 SYGVKD. The CDR3 loop spans 12 amino acids. Deletions cut 10 bases from V and 0 bases from J, with 9 bases between. DNA for the CDR3: TGTGCCACAACAGGGTTGAACACTGAAGCTTTCTTT. Protein sequence: CATTGLNTEAFF.

The chain recombines TRBV6-6 with TRBJ2-5; TRBD1 matches at 10 bases. CDR3 length equals 16 residues. CDR1 and CDR2 (germline): MNHNY, SVGAGI (reference sequence). V was clipped by 5 bases and J by 1 base; unmatched bases: 7. The CDR3 protein is CASSPRDRGGQETQYF. CDR3 DNA: TGTGCCAGCAGTCCCCGGGACAGGGGAGGCCAAGAGACCCAGTACTTC.

The chain is built from TRBV7-2 and TRBJ2-5; 11 nucleotides align to TRBD2. V gave up 3 bases and J gave up 5 bases; unmatched junction bases: 11. CDR3 size: 17 residues. CDR1 and CDR2 from the germline V gene are SGHTA and FQGNSA. The CDR3 sequence is CASSFGELAGAGETQYF. CDR3 nucleotides: TGTGCCAGCAGCTTCGGTGAACTAGCGGGGGCCGGGGAGACCCAGTACTTC. Using reference TRBV7-2 and TRBJ2-5 for the parts outside the CDR3, the full variable domain is GAGVSQSPSNKVTEKGKDVELRCDPISGHTALYWYRQSLGQGLEFLIYFQGNSAPDKSGLPSDRFSAERTGGSVSTLTIQRTQQEDSAVYLCASSFGELAGAGETQYFGPGTRLLVL.

The chain employs TRBV7-9 and TRBJ1-4, with 8 nucleotides matching TRBD1. The ends lost 5 bases at V and 8 bases at J; junction bases unmatched: 7. The CDR3 totals 14 residues. The germline CDR1 and CDR2 sequences are SEHNR and FQNEAQ (reference sequence). CDR3: CASSAQGVGEKLFF. CDR3 nucleotides: TGTGCCAGCAGCGCACAGGGGGTAGGAGAAAAACTGTTTTTT.

V is TRBV10-2 and J is TRBJ1-2, with 7 nucleotides matching TRBD1. V lost 5 bases, J lost 8 bases, and 2 bases stayed unmatched. The germline V gene has CDR1 WSHSY and CDR2 SAAADI. This CDR3 region has 11 residues. The CDR3 protein is CASSQGGGYTF. In DNA form, the CDR3 reads TGCGCCAGCAGTCAGGGGGGGGGCTACACCTTC.

This clone was detected only a few times. J is TRBJ1-5 and V is TRBV19, with a tentative D call TRBD1 (5 bases). This CDR3 spans 13 amino acids. Trimming took off 8 bases at V and 4 bases at J, with 12 bases between the two ends. Germline lookup yields CDR1 LNHDA and CDR2 SQIVND (reference sequence). CDR3 sequence reads: CASRIQVNQPQHF. The CDR3 nucleotides read TGTGCCAGTCGGATACAGGTTAATCAGCCCCAGCATTTT.

The genes are TRBV30 and TRBJ1-6, with D unresolved. V lost 0 bases to trimming and J lost 7 bases, with 10 bases between them. Germline lookup yields CDR1 GTSNPN and CDR2 SVGIG (reference sequence). CDR3 length equals 14 residues. The CDR3 bases are TGTGCCTGGAGTGTAGGAGGGCCCAATTCACCCCTCCACTTT. Translating gives CAWSVGGPNSPLHF.

V gene TRBV4-3 combines with J gene TRBJ2-7, with a weak D call TRBD2 (7 bases). Germline CDR1 LGHNA, CDR2 YSLEER. The CDR3 consists of 14 residues. Trimming took 0 bases from V and 4 from J, leaving 10 bases between them. CDR3 amino acids: CASSQDGGRYEQYF. CDR3 sequence (DNA): TGCGCCAGCAGCCAAGACGGGGGGCGGTACGAGCAGTACTTC.

The chain has TRBV5-8 and TRBJ1-2, with 7 nucleotides matching TRBD1. The CDR3 runs 14 residues. The junction had 7 bases not matched to a gene; V was cut back by 4 bases and J by 4 bases. Germline V gives CDR1 SGHTS, CDR2 YDEGEE. The CDR3 region has the DNA TGTGCCAGCAGCCTGGGACAGATCCTCTATGGCTACACCTTC. Its translation is CASSLGQILYGYTF. Variable domain in full (rest from reference TRBV5-8 and TRBJ1-2): EAGVTQSPTHLIKTRGQQATLRCSPISGHTSVYWYQQALGLGLQFLLWYDEGEERNRGNFPPRFSGRQFPNYSSELNVNALELEDSALYLCASSLGQILYGYTFGSGTRLTVV.

This clone was found once. The chain is built from TRBV19 and TRBJ2-1; the D is unclear. The CDR3 has 15 amino acids. Trimming took off 4 bases at V and 4 bases at J, with 14 bases between the two ends. The germline gives CDR1 LNHDA, CDR2 SQIVND (reference sequence). The CDR3 region is CASSKMGSDYNEQFF. CDR3 in DNA: TGTGCCAGTAGTAAGATGGGCAGTGATTACAATGAGCAGTTCTTC.

This clone was recorded once. A read error may account for a junction end that differs from germline. The chain joins TRBV30 to TRBJ1-1, with a possible D match to TRBD1 (5 bases). Germline CDR1 reads GTSNPN; CDR2 reads SVGIG (reference sequence). The CDR3 sequence is 16 residues long. Written as DNA, the CDR3 is TGTGCCTGGAGCGAAAACCTGGGACCGATGAACGCTGAAGCTTTCTTT. Protein product: CAWSENLGPMNAEAFF.

This clone was observed a few times. The chain carries TRBV28 and TRBJ1-2, with 7 positions matching TRBD1. V lost 4 bases, J lost 4 bases, and 3 bases stayed unmatched. The germline CDR1 and CDR2 sequences are MDHEN and SYDVKM. The CDR3 spans 13 residues. CDR3 sequence (DNA): TGTGCCAGCAGTTGGGACAGTCCCTATGGCTACACCTTC. It codes for CASSWDSPYGYTF.

With regard to this clone: Other DNA sequences in this specimen translate into the identical CDR3. The chain couples TRBV2 to TRBJ1-1; 7 nucleotides align to TRBD1. After removal of 2 bases from V and 4 bases from J, the junction contained 13 bases not matched to a gene. This CDR3 has 17 amino acids. Germline CDR1 is SNHLY and CDR2 is FYNNEI. The CDR3 DNA is TGTGCCAGCAGTGAATTTAAGGGCACAGGGGAGGTCACTGAAGCTTTCTTT. This gives the protein CASSEFKGTGEVTEAFF.

This chain uses TRBV28 with TRBJ1-2; 8 positions agree with TRBD1. The CDR3 is 14 residues long. Looked up from germline, CDR1 is MDHEN and CDR2 is SYDVKM. The V and J ends lost 8 bases and 4 bases, in that order; junction bases with no gene match: 9. The CDR3 nucleotides are TGTGCCAGCTCCCCCCCGCAGGGGGCCTATGGCTACACCTTC. Translation: CASSPPQGAYGYTF.

This chain joins TRBV2 and TRBJ2-5; D tentatively reads TRBD1 or TRBD2 (5 bases each). The germline V and J ends were trimmed by 6 bases and 2 bases, with 22 bases remaining between them. This CDR3 region has 17 residues. Germline V gives CDR1 SNHLY, CDR2 FYNNEI. The DNA of the CDR3 is TGTGCCAGCAGCCCATTAACGGGACGGCCGGTGCAAGAGACCCAGTACTTC. It codes for CASSPLTGRPVQETQYF.

This sequence joins TRBV18 and TRBJ1-4; maybe TRBD1 (6 bases). Per germline, CDR1 KGHSH and CDR2 LQKENI. Trimming took 6 bases from V and 6 from J, leaving 17 bases between them. CDR3 length: 15 amino acids. The chain's CDR3 is CASSPKQGGDEKLFF. CDR3 in DNA: TGTGCCAGCTCGCCTAAACAGGGAGGGGATGAAAAACTGTTTTTT.